The next 18 T cell receptor beta chains were all read from a single sample in a study of shared clonotypes between healthy human individuals. Profiled with immunoSEQ multiplex PCR; TCRdb holds only in-frame clones, not every one. The sample lists more than 550,000 clones, around 77% seen once, with less than 2% in the top ten. Specimen: memory CD4+ T cells sorted from blood. Stated subset: CD45RA-negative fraction. The receptors come from a woman aged 25 to 39 in good health.

The V and J genes are TRBV29-1 and TRBJ1-1; D remains unclear. Germline V gives CDR1 SQVTM, CDR2 ANQGSEA. The V end lost 7 bases, the J end lost 4 bases, and 16 bases lay between the germline ends. This CDR3 is 13 amino acids long. The DNA for the CDR3 is TGCAGCGCCCCGGCAGCCCTAGGCACTGAAGCTTTCTTT. Translation gives CSAPAALGTEAFF.

The chain is built from TRBV4-1 and TRBJ1-2; maybe TRBD1 (6 bases). CDR3 length: 16 amino acids. V lost 3 bases to trimming and J lost 0 bases, with 14 bases between them. Per germline, CDR1 MGHRA and CDR2 YSYEKL. The CDR3 loop is CASSHVDSSSNYGYTF. The CDR3, as DNA: TGCGCCAGCAGCCATGTGGACAGCTCCTCTAACTATGGCTACACCTTC.

The J gene is TRBJ1-1, the V gene TRBV2; D is unclear. The CDR3 loop spans 12 amino acids. In germline, CDR1 is SNHLY, CDR2 FYNNEI. V was trimmed by 8 bases and J by 3 bases, leaving 10 bases between them. CDR3 nucleotide sequence: TGTGCCAGCGAGGGCAGCGACACTGAAGCTTTCTTT. Residues: CASEGSDTEAFF.

The J gene is TRBJ2-2, the V gene TRBV29-1; D is perhaps TRBD2 (5 bases). The CDR3 runs 15 residues. Between the trimmed V and J ends, which lost 7 bases and 2 bases, there was a span of 17 bases. Germline V gene lookup returns CDR1 SQVTM and CDR2 ANQGSEA. CDR3 sequence: CSAVGWRANTGELFF. The CDR3 DNA reads TGCAGCGCCGTTGGTTGGCGGGCCAACACCGGGGAGCTGTTTTTT.

The chain uses TRBV29-1 and TRBJ1-2; 8 bases match TRBD1. Germline lookup yields CDR1 SQVTM and CDR2 ANQGSEA. The V segment lost 5 bases and the J segment 8 bases; nucleotides outside the gene matches: 10. The CDR3 has 13 residues. The CDR3 here is CSVSGQGLRGYTF. CDR3 nucleotides: TGCAGCGTTTCAGGACAGGGTTTAAGGGGCTACACCTTC.

The chain has TRBV5-1 and TRBJ2-7; 9 bases map to TRBD1. CDR3 length: 16 amino acids. J was trimmed by 0 bases and V by 4 bases; bases with no gene match: 8. Looked up from germline, CDR1 is SGHRS and CDR2 is YFSETQ. The CDR3 sequence is CASSRPGTGNSYEQYF. In DNA form, the CDR3 reads TGCGCCAGCAGCCGACCTGGGACAGGGAACTCCTACGAGCAGTACTTC.

This chain links TRBV5-4 with TRBJ2-7; weak D call: TRBD1 (6 bases). The CDR3 spans 12 residues. In germline, CDR1 is SGHNT, CDR2 YYREEE (reference sequence). Deletions cut 0 bases from V and 9 bases from J, with 10 bases between. CDR3 DNA sequence: TGTGCCAGCAGCTTGGAGGGGGAAAGGCAGTACTTC. Protein: CASSLEGERQYF.

This chain connects TRBV20-1 to TRBJ1-1; D uncertain. Between the trimmed V and J ends, which lost 6 bases and 3 bases, there was a span of 8 bases. Germline CDR1 and CDR2: DFQATT and SNEGSKA (reference sequence). The CDR3 consists of 11 residues. CDR3 in amino acids: CSAQKHTEAFF. In DNA, the CDR3 is TGCAGTGCCCAAAAGCACACTGAAGCTTTCTTT.

The CDR3 region has the DNA TGTGCCAGCAGAGCCCCCGGCGGGGGGCCCTACGAGCAGTACTTC. Encoded protein: CASRAPGGGPYEQYF. The V gene is TRBV28, the J gene TRBJ2-7, with TRBD2 identical over 8 bases. This CDR3 region has 15 residues. J was trimmed by 2 bases and V by 6 bases; bases with no gene match: 9. Germline CDR1 is MDHEN and CDR2 is SYDVKM.

The chain has TRBV4-1 and TRBJ2-1; tentatively, D is TRBD1 (6 bases). V was clipped by 3 bases and J by 7 bases, with 19 bases between them. This CDR3 spans 16 amino acids. Germline V lookup: CDR1 MGHRA, CDR2 YSYEKL. The CDR3 region is CASSHLQGVSRNEQFF. Here the CDR3 DNA reads TGCGCCAGCAGCCACCTACAGGGTGTCTCGAGGAATGAGCAGTTCTTC.

With respect to this clone: This clone may be a read error of a much larger clone one base away. This chain connects TRBV7-8 to TRBJ1-1; the D is unclear. Per the germline V gene, CDR1 is SGHVS and CDR2 is FQNEAQ. The CDR3 is 13 amino acids. V shed 1 base and J shed 1 base, with 4 bases lying between them. The CDR3 loop is CASSLEENTEAFF. In nucleotides, the CDR3 is TGTGCCAGCAGCTTAGAGGAGAACACTGAAGCTTTCTTT.

The genes are TRBV6-6 and TRBJ1-1; D uncertain. V lost 4 bases and J lost 0, with 6 bases in between. Germline V gene sequence: CDR1 MNHNY, CDR2 SVGAGI (reference sequence). The CDR3 extends over 13 amino acids. CDR3 sequence: CASSSTVNTEAFF. The DNA for the CDR3 is TGTGCCAGCAGTTCCACAGTGAACACTGAAGCTTTCTTT.

This clone was counted ten times or more. The V gene is TRBV29-1, the J gene TRBJ1-1; the D gene is possibly TRBD1 (5 bases). In germline, CDR1 is SQVTM, CDR2 ANQGSEA. Trimming left V 6 bases short and J 4 bases short, with 15 bases between. CDR3 length: 13 amino acids. The CDR3 nucleotides are TGCAGCGTCGAGGGGTACCTCGGCACTGAAGCTTTCTTT. Translation gives CSVEGYLGTEAFF.

V is TRBV28 and J is TRBJ2-1, with TRBD2 matching over 9 bases. This CDR3 contains 15 residues. Germline V CDR1 and CDR2: MDHEN, SYDVKM. The J segment lost 9 bases and the V segment lost 6 bases, leaving 12 bases of the junction unmatched. The CDR3 DNA sequence: TGTGCCAGCAGAACAGCCACCCTAGCGGGACTTGAGCAGTTCTTC. Translating it yields CASRTATLAGLEQFF.

The CDR3 is CASSPAGASNTGELFF. The CDR3 DNA is TGTGCCAGCAGTCCAGCGGGAGCTTCGAACACCGGGGAGCTGTTTTTT. The chain carries TRBV2 and TRBJ2-2, with 8 bases that match TRBD2. From germline, CDR1 is SNHLY and CDR2 FYNNEI. The CDR3 is 16 residues long. The J segment lost 0 bases and the V segment lost 5 bases, leaving 5 bases of the junction unmatched.

This chain uses TRBV15 with TRBJ2-5, with a possible D match to TRBD2 (5 bases). The V end lost 2 bases, the J end lost 0 bases, and 10 bases lay between the germline ends. The CDR3 has 15 amino acids. Germline loops: CDR1 LNHNV, CDR2 YYDKDF (reference sequence). The CDR3 region has the DNA TGTGCCACCAGCAGACGGACTGTGTACCAAGAGACCCAGTACTTC. Protein sequence: CATSRRTVYQETQYF. Based on the CDR3 plus reference TRBV15 and TRBJ2-5, the full variable domain is DAMVIQNPRYQVTQFGKPVTLSCSQTLNHNVMYWYQQKSSQAPKLLFHYYDKDFNNEADTPDNFQSRRPNTSFCFLDIRSPGLGDTAMYLCATSRRTVYQETQYFGPGTRLLVL.

The chain links TRBV30 to TRBJ2-5, with D uncertain. The CDR3 sequence is 14 residues long. CDR1 GTSNPN and CDR2 SVGIG come from the germline V gene (reference sequence). V was shortened by 0 bases and J by 5 bases, with 13 bases between the two germline ends. CDR3 protein: CAWSVGYLGETQYF. CDR3 nucleotide sequence: TGTGCCTGGAGTGTAGGGTATCTAGGGGAGACCCAGTACTTC.

This chain uses TRBV9 with TRBJ2-1; D unclear. The V gene's germline CDR1 is SGDLS and CDR2 YYNGEE. The CDR3 has 15 residues. V was shortened by 4 bases and J by 7 bases, with 18 bases between the two germline ends. Here the CDR3 reads CASSTAGNQANEQFF. Written as DNA, the CDR3 is TGTGCCAGCAGCACAGCCGGTAACCAGGCTAATGAGCAGTTCTTC.